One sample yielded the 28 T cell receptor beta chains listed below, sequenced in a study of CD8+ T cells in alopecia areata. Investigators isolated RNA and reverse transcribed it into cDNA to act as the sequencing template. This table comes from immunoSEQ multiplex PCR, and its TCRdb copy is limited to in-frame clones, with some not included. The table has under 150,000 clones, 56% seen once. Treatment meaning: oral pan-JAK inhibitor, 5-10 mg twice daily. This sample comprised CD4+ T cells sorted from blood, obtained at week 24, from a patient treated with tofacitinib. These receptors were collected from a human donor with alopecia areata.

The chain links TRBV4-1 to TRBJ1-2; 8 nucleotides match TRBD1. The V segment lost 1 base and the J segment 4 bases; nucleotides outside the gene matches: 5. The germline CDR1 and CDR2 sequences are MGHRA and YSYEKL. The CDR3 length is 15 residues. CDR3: CASSQGGQALYGYTF. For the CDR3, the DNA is TGCGCCAGCAGCCAAGGGGGACAGGCGCTCTATGGCTACACCTTC.

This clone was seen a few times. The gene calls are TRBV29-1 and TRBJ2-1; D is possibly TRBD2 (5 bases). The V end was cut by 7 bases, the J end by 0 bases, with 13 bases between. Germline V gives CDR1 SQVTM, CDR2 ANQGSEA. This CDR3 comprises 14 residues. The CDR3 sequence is CSARGLSSYNEQFF. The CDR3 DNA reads TGCAGCGCCAGAGGGTTGAGCTCCTACAATGAGCAGTTCTTC.

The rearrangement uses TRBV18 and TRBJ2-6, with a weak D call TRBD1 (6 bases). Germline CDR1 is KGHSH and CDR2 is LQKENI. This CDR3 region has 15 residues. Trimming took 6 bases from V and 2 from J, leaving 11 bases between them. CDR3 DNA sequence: TGTGCCAGCTCCGATTCAGGGGCTGGGGCCAACGTCCTGACTTTC. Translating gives CASSDSGAGANVLTF.

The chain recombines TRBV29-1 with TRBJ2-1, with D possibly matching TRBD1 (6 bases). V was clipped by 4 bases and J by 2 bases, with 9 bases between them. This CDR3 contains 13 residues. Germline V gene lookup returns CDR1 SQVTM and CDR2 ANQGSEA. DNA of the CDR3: TGCAGCGTTGCGGACAGTCCCTACAATGAGCAGTTCTTC. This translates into CSVADSPYNEQFF.

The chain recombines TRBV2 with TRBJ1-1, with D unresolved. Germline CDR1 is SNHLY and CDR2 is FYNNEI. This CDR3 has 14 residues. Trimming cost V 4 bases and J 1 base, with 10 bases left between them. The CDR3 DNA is TGTGCCAGCAGTGGTGGTAAAAGGAACACTGAAGCTTTCTTT. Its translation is CASSGGKRNTEAFF.

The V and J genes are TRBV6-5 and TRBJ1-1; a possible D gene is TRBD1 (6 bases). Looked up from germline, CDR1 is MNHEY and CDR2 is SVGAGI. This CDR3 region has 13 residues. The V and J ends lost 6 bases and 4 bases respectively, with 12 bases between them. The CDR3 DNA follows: TGTGCCAGCAGGTACAGGGTTGGCACTGAAGCTTTCTTT. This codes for CASRYRVGTEAFF.

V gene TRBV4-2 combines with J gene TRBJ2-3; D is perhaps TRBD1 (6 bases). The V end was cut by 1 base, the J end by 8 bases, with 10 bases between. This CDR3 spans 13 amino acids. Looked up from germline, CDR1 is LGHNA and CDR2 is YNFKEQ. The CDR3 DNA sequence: TGTGCCAGCAGCCAAGCCCTAGGGGGTACGCAGTATTTT. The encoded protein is CASSQALGGTQYF.

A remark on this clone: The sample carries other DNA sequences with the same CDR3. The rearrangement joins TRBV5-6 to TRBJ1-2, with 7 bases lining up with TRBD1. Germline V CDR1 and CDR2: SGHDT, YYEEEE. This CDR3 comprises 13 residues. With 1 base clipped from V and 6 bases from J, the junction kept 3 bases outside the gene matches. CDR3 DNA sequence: TGTGCCAGCAGCTTGCGACAGGGAGATGGCTACACCTTC. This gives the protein CASSLRQGDGYTF.

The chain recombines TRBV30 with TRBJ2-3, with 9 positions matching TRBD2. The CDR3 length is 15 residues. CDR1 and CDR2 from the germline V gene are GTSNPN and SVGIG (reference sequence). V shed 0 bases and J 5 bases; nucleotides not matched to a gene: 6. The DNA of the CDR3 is TGTGCCTGGAGTGTACCGGTAGCGGGGGTAGATACGCAGTATTTT. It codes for CAWSVPVAGVDTQYF.

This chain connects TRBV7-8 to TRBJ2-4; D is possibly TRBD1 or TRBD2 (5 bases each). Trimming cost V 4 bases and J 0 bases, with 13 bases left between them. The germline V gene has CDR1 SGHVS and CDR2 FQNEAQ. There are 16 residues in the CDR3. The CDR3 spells CASSSAPGTAKNIQYF. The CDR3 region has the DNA TGTGCCAGCAGCTCCGCCCCCGGGACAGCCAAAAACATTCAGTACTTC.

The CDR3 is CASSLALAGLETQYF. The CDR3 nucleotides read TGCGCCAGCAGCTTGGCGCTAGCGGGGCTAGAGACCCAGTACTTC. The genes are TRBV5-1 and TRBJ2-5, with TRBD2 identical over 9 bases. V shed 0 bases and J 4 bases; nucleotides not matched to a gene: 4. From germline, CDR1 is SGHRS and CDR2 YFSETQ. The CDR3 has 15 residues.

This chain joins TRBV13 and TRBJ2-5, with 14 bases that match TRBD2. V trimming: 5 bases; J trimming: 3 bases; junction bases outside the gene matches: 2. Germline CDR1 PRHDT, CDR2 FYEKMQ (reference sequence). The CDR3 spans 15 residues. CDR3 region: CASSGLAGGEETQYF. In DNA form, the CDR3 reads TGTGCCAGCAGCGGACTAGCGGGGGGCGAAGAGACCCAGTACTTC.

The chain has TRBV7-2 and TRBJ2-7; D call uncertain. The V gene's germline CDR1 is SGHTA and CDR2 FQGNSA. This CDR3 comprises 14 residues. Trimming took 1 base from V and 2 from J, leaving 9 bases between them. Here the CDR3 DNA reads TGTGCCAGCAGCTTAGTCATGGAGACCTACGAGCAGTACTTC. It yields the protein CASSLVMETYEQYF.

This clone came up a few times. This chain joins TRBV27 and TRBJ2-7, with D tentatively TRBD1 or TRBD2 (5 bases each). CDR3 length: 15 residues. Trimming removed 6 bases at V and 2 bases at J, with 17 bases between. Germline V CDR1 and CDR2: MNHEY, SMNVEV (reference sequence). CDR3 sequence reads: CASRYLPQGAYEQYF. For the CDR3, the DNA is TGTGCCAGCAGATACCTCCCTCAGGGAGCCTACGAGCAGTACTTC.

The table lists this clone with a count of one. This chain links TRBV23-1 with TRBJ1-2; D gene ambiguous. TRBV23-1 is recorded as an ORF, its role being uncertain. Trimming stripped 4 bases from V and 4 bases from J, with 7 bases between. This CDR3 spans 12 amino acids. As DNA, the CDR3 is TGCGCCAGCAGTCCAGCTGGCTATGGCTACACCTTC. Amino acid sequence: CASSPAGYGYTF.

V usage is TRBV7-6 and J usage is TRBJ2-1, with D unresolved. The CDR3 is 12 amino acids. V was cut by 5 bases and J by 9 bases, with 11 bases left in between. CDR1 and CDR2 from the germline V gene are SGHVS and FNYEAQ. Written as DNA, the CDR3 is TGTGCCAGCAGCCATAGCCAGGTTGAGCAGTTCTTC. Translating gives CASSHSQVEQFF.

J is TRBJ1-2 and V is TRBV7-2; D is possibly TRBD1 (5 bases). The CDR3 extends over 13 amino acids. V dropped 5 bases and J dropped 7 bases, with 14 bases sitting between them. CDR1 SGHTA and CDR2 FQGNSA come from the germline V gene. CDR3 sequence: CASSRELGAGYTF. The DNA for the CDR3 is TGTGCCAGCAGCCGGGAATTAGGGGCTGGCTACACCTTC.

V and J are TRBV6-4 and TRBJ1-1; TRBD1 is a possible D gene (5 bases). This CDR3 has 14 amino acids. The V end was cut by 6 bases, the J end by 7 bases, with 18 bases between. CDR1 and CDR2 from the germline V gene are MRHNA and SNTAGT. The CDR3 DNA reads TGTGCCAGCAGAGCCGGGGCGGCCTCAGGTGAAGCTTTCTTT. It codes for CASRAGAASGEAFF.

CDR3 nucleotides: TGTGCCTGGAGTGGGCTCGAAGAGCAGTTCTTC. Encoded protein: CAWSGLEEQFF. This chain connects TRBV30 to TRBJ2-1, with unresolved D. Germline V lookup: CDR1 GTSNPN, CDR2 SVGIG (reference sequence). The V end lost 1 base, the J end lost 10 bases, and 8 bases lay between the germline ends. The length of the CDR3 is 11 residues.

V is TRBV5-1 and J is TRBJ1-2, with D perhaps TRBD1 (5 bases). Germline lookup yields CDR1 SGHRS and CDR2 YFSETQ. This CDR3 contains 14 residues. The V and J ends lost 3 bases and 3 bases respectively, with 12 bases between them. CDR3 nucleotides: TGCGCCAGCAGCTACGACGGGGGTGACTATGGCTACACCTTC. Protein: CASSYDGGDYGYTF. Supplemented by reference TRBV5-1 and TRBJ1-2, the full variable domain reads KAGVTQTPRYLIKTRGQQVTLSCSPISGHRSVSWYQQTPGQGLQFLFEYFSETQRNKGNFPGRFSGRQFSNSRSEMNVSTLELGDSALYLCASSYDGGDYGYTFGSGTRLTVV.

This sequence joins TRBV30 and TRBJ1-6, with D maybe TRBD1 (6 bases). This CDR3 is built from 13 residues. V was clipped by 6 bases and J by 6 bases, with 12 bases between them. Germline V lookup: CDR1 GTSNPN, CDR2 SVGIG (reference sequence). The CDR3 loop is CACNRELNSPLHF. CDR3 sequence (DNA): TGTGCCTGCAACAGGGAACTTAATTCACCCCTCCACTTT.

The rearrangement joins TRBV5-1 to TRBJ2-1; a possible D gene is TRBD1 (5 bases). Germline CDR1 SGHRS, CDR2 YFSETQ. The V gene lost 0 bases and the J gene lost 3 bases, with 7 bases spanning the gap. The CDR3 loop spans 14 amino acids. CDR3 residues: CASSLVQGYNEQFF. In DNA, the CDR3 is TGCGCCAGCAGCTTGGTTCAGGGCTACAATGAGCAGTTCTTC.

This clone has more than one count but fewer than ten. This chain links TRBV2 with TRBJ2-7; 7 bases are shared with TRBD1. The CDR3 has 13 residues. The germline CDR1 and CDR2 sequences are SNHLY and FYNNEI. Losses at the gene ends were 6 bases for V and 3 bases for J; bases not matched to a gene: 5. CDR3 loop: CASRDRVGYEQYF. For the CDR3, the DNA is TGTGCCAGCAGAGACAGGGTTGGCTACGAGCAGTACTTC.

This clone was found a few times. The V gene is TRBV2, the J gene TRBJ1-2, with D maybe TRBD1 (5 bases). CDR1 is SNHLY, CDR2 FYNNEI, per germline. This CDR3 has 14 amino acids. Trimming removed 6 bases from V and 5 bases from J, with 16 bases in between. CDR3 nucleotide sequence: TGTGCCAGCAGGAGGAGGGACGGGACTTATGGCTACACCTTC. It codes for CASRRRDGTYGYTF. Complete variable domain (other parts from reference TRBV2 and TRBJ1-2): EPEVTQTPSHQVTQMGQEVILRCVPISNHLYFYWYRQILGQKVEFLVSFYNNEISEKSEIFDDQFSVERPDGSNFTLKIRSTKLEDSAMYFCASRRRDGTYGYTFGSGTRLTVV.

The CDR3 reads CASSLGSGGETQYF. CDR3 bases: TGCGCCAGCAGCTTGGGTAGCGGAGGAGAGACCCAGTACTTC. This chain joins TRBV5-1 and TRBJ2-5, with D possibly being TRBD2 (6 bases). V lost 0 bases and J lost 4, with 10 bases in between. The CDR3 totals 14 residues. Germline V gene lookup returns CDR1 SGHRS and CDR2 YFSETQ.

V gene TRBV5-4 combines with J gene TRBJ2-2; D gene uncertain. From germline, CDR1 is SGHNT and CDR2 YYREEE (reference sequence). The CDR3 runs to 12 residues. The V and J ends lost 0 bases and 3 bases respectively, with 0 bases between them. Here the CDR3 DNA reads TGTGCCAGCAGCTTGGACACCGGGGAGCTGTTTTTT. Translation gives CASSLDTGELFF.

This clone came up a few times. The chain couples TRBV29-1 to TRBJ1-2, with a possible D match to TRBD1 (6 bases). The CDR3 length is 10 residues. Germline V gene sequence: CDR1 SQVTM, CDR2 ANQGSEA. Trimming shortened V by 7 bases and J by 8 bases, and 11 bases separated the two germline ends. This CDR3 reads CSATGTGYTF. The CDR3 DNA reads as TGCAGCGCTACAGGGACGGGCTACACCTTC.

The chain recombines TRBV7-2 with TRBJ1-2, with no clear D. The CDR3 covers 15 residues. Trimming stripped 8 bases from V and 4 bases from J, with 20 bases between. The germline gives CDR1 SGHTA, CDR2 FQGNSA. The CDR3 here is CASRRERSGPYGYTF. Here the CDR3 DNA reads TGTGCCAGCCGTCGAGAGCGCAGTGGGCCCTATGGCTACACCTTC.